These T cell receptor beta chains were read from a single sample in a study of blood T cell repertoires in COVID-19. The protocol was immunoSEQ multiplex PCR, while the TCRdb copy is restricted to in-frame clones and leaves out a portion. The table includes hundreds of thousands of clones, 90% to 95% detected once. The sample consisted of peripheral blood. Receptors originate from a man aged 55 to 70 with COVID-19, enrolled during active disease. The CDR3 runs from the conserved cysteine through the conserved F or W. Each record gives: J gene, D gene, V gene, clone size, CDR3 protein, CDR3 DNA. D genes are given only for firm matches. Where a row states a size, it is once, few, many or the class of an expanded clone; other rows omit it.

>TRBJ1-6|-|TRBV30|-
CAWSVAEGGFYNSPLHF
TGTGCCTGGAGTGTAGCAGAAGGAGGCTTCTATAATTCACCCCTCCACTTT
>TRBJ2-1|-|TRBV4-1|-
CASRRSTSYRASYNEQFF
TGCGCCAGCAGGCGGTCGACCTCTTACAGGGCCTCCTACAATGAGCAGTTCTTC
>TRBJ2-7|TRBD2|TRBV28|-
CASSLTGGSYEQYF
TGTGCCAGCAGTTTGACGGGAGGCTCCTACGAGCAGTACTTC
>TRBJ1-5|-|TRBV7-2|-
CASSYNNQPQHF
TGTGCCAGCAGCTACAATAATCAGCCCCAGCATTTT
>TRBJ1-4|TRBD1|TRBV3-1/TRBV3-2|once
CASSHSSTGGEKLFF
TGTGCCAGCAGCCATAGTTCTACAGGGGGGGAAAAACTGTTTTTT
>TRBJ2-7|-|TRBV29-1|-
CSVANRLGSYEQYF
TGCAGCGTTGCGAACAGGCTAGGCTCCTACGAGCAGTACTTC
>TRBJ2-7|TRBD2|TRBV18|-
CASSSTSGAYEQYF
TGTGCCAGCTCGTCAACTAGCGGGGCTTACGAGCAGTACTTC
>TRBJ2-2|TRBD1|TRBV2|-
CASSEVGTGQTGELFF
TGTGCCAGCAGTGAGGTTGGGACAGGGCAAACCGGGGAGCTGTTTTTT
>TRBJ2-2|TRBD1|TRBV18|-
CASSLRTGENTGELFF
TGTGCCAGCTCACTACGGACAGGGGAGAACACCGGGGAGCTGTTTTTT
>TRBJ2-3|TRBD1|TRBV28|-
CASSRRQGAGDTQYF
TGTGCCAGCAGTCGCCGACAGGGGGCAGGAGATACGCAGTATTTT
>TRBJ2-1|TRBD2|TRBV7-3|-
CASRHRLAGGPRNEQFF
TGTGCCAGCAGACACCGACTAGCGGGGGGCCCTAGGAATGAGCAGTTCTTC
>TRBJ1-2|-|TRBV19|-
CASSIERSDSGYTF
TGTGCCAGTAGTATAGAGCGGTCCGATTCTGGCTACACCTTC
>TRBJ2-1|TRBD2|TRBV2|-
CASRELAGSHNEQFF
TGTGCCAGCAGAGAACTAGCGGGGAGCCACAATGAGCAGTTCTTC
>TRBJ2-3|TRBD2|TRBV3-1/TRBV3-2|-
CASSQTSGRTDTQYF
TGTGCCAGCAGCCAGACTAGCGGGAGAACAGATACGCAGTATTTT
>TRBJ1-1|-|TRBV6-1|once
CASSYERRSTEAFF
TGTGCCAGCAGTTATGAGAGGAGGAGCACTGAAGCTTTCTTT
>TRBJ2-2|TRBD2|TRBV19|-
CASKQREITGELFF
TGTGCCAGTAAACAGCGGGAGATAACCGGGGAGCTGTTTTTT
>TRBJ1-3|-|TRBV11-2|-
CASSSQGNTIYF
TGTGCCAGCAGCTCACAAGGAAACACCATATATTTT
>TRBJ2-3|TRBD2|TRBV4-2|-
CASSFGTSGTTDTQYF
TGTGCCAGCAGCTTTGGGACTAGCGGGACCACAGATACGCAGTATTTT
>TRBJ1-5|TRBD1|TRBV5-5|once
CASSLMPGTGGNQPQHF
TGTGCCAGCAGCCTGATGCCCGGGACAGGGGGCAATCAGCCCCAGCATTTT
>TRBJ2-3|-|TRBV28|-
CASSQISSGFTDTQYF
TGTGCCAGCAGCCAGATATCCAGCGGATTCACAGATACGCAGTATTTT
>TRBJ2-2|-|TRBV9|-
CASSVTQGGTGELFF
TGTGCCAGCAGCGTAACGCAGGGCGGCACCGGGGAGCTGTTTTTT
>TRBJ2-2|TRBD1|TRBV4-3|-
CASSQDLRGGRITGELFF
TGCGCCAGCAGCCAAGATTTACGAGGGGGCCGGATCACCGGGGAGCTGTTTTTT
>TRBJ1-5|TRBD1|TRBV5-1|-
CASSLAGQGDQPQHF
TGCGCCAGCAGCTTGGCGGGACAGGGGGATCAGCCCCAGCATTTT
>TRBJ2-7|-|TRBV28|-
CASSFSRVLGEQYF
TGTGCCAGCAGTTTCAGCAGGGTCCTGGGAGAGCAGTACTTC
>TRBJ2-2|TRBD1|TRBV11-2|-
CASSFSGQDTGELFF
TGTGCCAGCAGCTTTTCGGGACAGGACACCGGGGAGCTGTTTTTT
>TRBJ1-6|TRBD1|TRBV27|-
CAARGGTAYNSPLHF
TGTGCCGCCCGCGGGGGGACAGCCTATAATTCACCCCTCCACTTT
>TRBJ1-2|-|TRBV29-1|once
CSVERGFYGYTF
TGCAGCGTTGAGCGGGGATTTTATGGCTACACCTTC
>TRBJ2-5|TRBD2|TRBV2|-
CASTGEGGAGETQYF
TGTGCCAGCACCGGGGAGGGAGGGGCGGGGGAGACCCAGTACTTC
>TRBJ2-2|-|TRBV4-1|-
CASSLQGAGVSNTGELFF
TGCGCCAGCAGCCTTCAGGGGGCGGGGGTGTCGAACACCGGGGAGCTGTTTTTT
>TRBJ2-7|TRBD2|TRBV27|-
CASSLSPSGGAYEQYF
TGTGCCAGCAGTTTATCGCCTAGCGGGGGGGCCTACGAGCAGTACTTC
>TRBJ2-1|-|TRBV3-1/TRBV3-2|-
CASSQARAAVGGLIDEQFF
TGTGCCAGCAGCCAAGCGAGGGCCGCTGTGGGGGGGCTTATCGATGAGCAGTTCTTC
>TRBJ2-3|TRBD1|TRBV7-9|-
CASSLFGTGADTQYF
TGTGCCAGCAGCTTATTTGGGACAGGGGCAGATACGCAGTATTTT
>TRBJ2-4|-|TRBV28|-
CASVNRGSGGGNIQYF
TGTGCCAGTGTGAACAGGGGTAGCGGAGGGGGAAACATTCAGTACTTC
>TRBJ1-4|TRBD1|TRBV5-1|once
CASSSRQGNEKLFF
TGCGCCAGCAGCTCCCGACAGGGCAATGAAAAACTGTTTTTT
>TRBJ1-2|TRBD1|TRBV19|-
CASSTDRASGGYTF
TGTGCCAGTAGTACGGACAGGGCCTCGGGTGGCTACACCTTC
>TRBJ2-1|TRBD2|TRBV3-1/TRBV3-2|-
CASSHTSGGNNEQFF
TGTGCCAGCAGCCATACTAGCGGGGGTAACAATGAGCAGTTCTTC
>TRBJ2-7|-|TRBV5-1|-
CASSPGGSGEQYF
TGCGCCAGCAGCCCCGGAGGGTCTGGCGAGCAGTACTTC
>TRBJ2-7|-|TRBV2|-
CASSGIAASDYEQYF
TGTGCCAGCAGTGGTATAGCGGCTTCAGACTACGAGCAGTACTTC
>TRBJ1-1|-|TRBV4-2|-
CASSQDTRGEAFF
TGTGCCAGCAGCCAAGATACAAGGGGTGAAGCTTTCTTT
>TRBJ1-2|-|TRBV28|-
CASTDTNDGYTF
TGTGCCAGCACCGACACCAATGATGGCTACACCTTC
>TRBJ2-2|TRBD2|TRBV6-5|-
CASSYESLAGSQLFF
TGTGCCAGCAGTTACGAGTCACTAGCGGGGTCTCAGCTGTTTTTT
>TRBJ2-5|-|TRBV29-1|-
CSVADPGGAETQYF
TGCAGCGTTGCCGACCCGGGGGGCGCAGAGACCCAGTACTTC
>TRBJ2-1|TRBD1|TRBV12-3/TRBV12-4|-
CASSFDRDNEQFF
TGTGCCAGCAGTTTTGACAGGGACAATGAGCAGTTCTTC
>TRBJ2-1|TRBD2|TRBV7-3|once
CASSPGGATNNEQFF
TGTGCCAGCAGCCCCGGGGGGGCGACTAACAATGAGCAGTTCTTC
>TRBJ2-1|TRBD2|TRBV15|-
CATSRSTSGSSYNEQFF
TGTGCCACCAGCAGATCTACTAGCGGGAGTTCCTACAATGAGCAGTTCTTC
>TRBJ1-5|-|TRBV6-6|-
CASSQTGDQPQHF
TGTGCCAGCAGCCAGACAGGAGATCAGCCCCAGCATTTT
>TRBJ2-1|-|TRBV7-3|-
CASSFTGVGYNEQFF
TGTGCCAGCAGTTTTACGGGGGTTGGCTACAATGAGCAGTTCTTC
>TRBJ2-7|TRBD1|TRBV24-1|once
CATSSPIHRDSISYEQYF
TGTGCCACCAGTTCCCCAATACATCGGGACAGCATATCCTACGAGCAGTACTTC